This is a list of T cell receptor beta chains from one sample in a study of blood T cell repertoires in COVID-19. Assay: immunoSEQ multiplex PCR; the TCRdb copy retains only in-frame clones and omits some. The table lists hundreds of thousands of clones, around 87% of them singletons. Sequencing input: peripheral blood. These receptors originate from a woman in her forties who had recovered from COVID-19. CDR3s include the opening cysteine and the closing phenylalanine or tryptophan. A D gene is named only where the DNA matches it firmly. Size tells how often a clone was seen (once, few, many) or the class of an expanded clone, and some rows leave it out.

v_call	clone_size	j_call	d_call	cdr3_nt	cdr3_aa
TRBV12-3/TRBV12-4	.	TRBJ1-4	.	TGTGCCAGGGGCAGGGGAGGGGAAAAACTGTTTTTT	CARGRGGEKLFF
TRBV5-4	.	TRBJ2-5	TRBD1	TGTGCCAGCAGCTTGTGGCGACAGGGGGAGGAGACCCAGTACTTC	CASSLWRQGEETQYF
TRBV15	.	TRBJ1-3	.	TGTGCCACCAGAGTTAGCTCTGGAAACACCATATATTTT	CATRVSSGNTIYF
TRBV12-3/TRBV12-4	.	TRBJ2-5	.	TGTGCCAGCAGTTTCGCTACAGCAGAGACCCAGTACTTC	CASSFATAETQYF
TRBV25-1	.	TRBJ2-7	TRBD1	TGTGCCAGCAGACAGGGGAATGACTACGAGCAGTACTTC	CASRQGNDYEQYF
TRBV7-9	.	TRBJ2-1	.	TGTGCCAGCAGCTTAGTATCCGGACTGCACAATGAGCAGTTCTTC	CASSLVSGLHNEQFF
TRBV15	.	TRBJ1-2	.	TGTGCCACCAGCACCCGGACAGCGGGAGCTAACTATGGCTACACCTTC	CATSTRTAGANYGYTF
TRBV5-1	.	TRBJ2-6	TRBD1	TGCGCCAGCAGCTGGGCTGCTGGGACAGGACCCAATTCTGGGGCCAACGTCCTGACTTTC	CASSWAAGTGPNSGANVLTF
TRBV5-4	.	TRBJ1-2	.	TGTGCCAGCAGCTTGCCGGGGTCGAACTATGGCTACACCTTC	CASSLPGSNYGYTF
TRBV10-3	.	TRBJ2-1	TRBD2	TGTGCCATCAGCCCACGGGGGGGCGAGTACAATGAGCAGTTCTTC	CAISPRGGEYNEQFF
TRBV7-8	once	TRBJ2-1	TRBD1	TGTGCCAGCAGCCGGGACAGGGGCTACAATGAGCAGTTCTTC	CASSRDRGYNEQFF
TRBV4-3	few	TRBJ2-5	TRBD2	TGCGCCAGCAGCCAAACCTGGGGACTAGCGGGAGAGACCCAGTACTTC	CASSQTWGLAGETQYF
TRBV4-2	few	TRBJ1-5	.	TGTGCCAGCAGCCCCGAATTTTTGAGGGCCGATCAGCCCCAGCATTTT	CASSPEFLRADQPQHF
TRBV6-4	once	TRBJ2-2	.	TGTGCCAGGCCGGGACATCCGAACACCGGGGAGCTGTTTTTT	CARPGHPNTGELFF
TRBV7-9	.	TRBJ2-2	TRBD1	TGTGCCAGCAGAAGACAGGGGTCCTACACCGGGGAGCTGTTTTTT	CASRRQGSYTGELFF
TRBV10-3	.	TRBJ2-5	TRBD2	TGTGCCATCAGCGGGACTAGCGGGGGAGAGGGGGAGACCCAGTACTTC	CAISGTSGGEGETQYF
TRBV4-3	.	TRBJ2-3	.	TGCGCCAGCAGCCAAGGGGGGCGGACAGATACGCAGTATTTT	CASSQGGRTDTQYF
TRBV9	.	TRBJ2-7	.	TGTGCCAGCAGCCCGACAAATCAAGAGCAGTACTTC	CASSPTNQEQYF
TRBV25-1	.	TRBJ1-1	TRBD1	TGTGCCAGTCACAGGGGGAAATACACTGAAGCTTTCTTT	CASHRGKYTEAFF
TRBV10-1	few	TRBJ1-1	.	TGCGCCAGCAGTGAGTCTACAGACACTGAAGCTTTCTTT	CASSESTDTEAFF
TRBV5-6	.	TRBJ2-3	TRBD1	TGTGCCAGCAGCAGAGACAGGGCGATGTCAGATACGCAGTATTTT	CASSRDRAMSDTQYF
TRBV5-1	.	TRBJ2-5	TRBD2	TGCGCCAGCAGACTAGCGGGGGAGTTGCAAGAGACCCAGTACTTC	CASRLAGELQETQYF
TRBV30	.	TRBJ1-5	TRBD1	TGTGCCTGGAGTCCCCGGGACAGGGGCCTCCCGATTCAGCCCCAGCATTTT	CAWSPRDRGLPIQPQHF
TRBV27	.	TRBJ1-2	TRBD1	TGTGCCAGCAGTTTCCTGGGACAGGGGCCGAACTACAGCTATGGCTACACCTTC	CASSFLGQGPNYSYGYTF
TRBV19	.	TRBJ1-1	TRBD1	TGTGCCAGTAGTAGGGGACAGGTCGGTGAAGCTTTCTTT	CASSRGQVGEAFF
TRBV7-2	.	TRBJ2-7	.	TGTGCCAGCACCCAACAGAGCTACTACGAGCAGTACTTC	CASTQQSYYEQYF
TRBV12-3/TRBV12-4	.	TRBJ1-2	.	TGTGCCAGCAGTTTGGGCAGTACCTATGGCTACACCTTC	CASSLGSTYGYTF
TRBV19	.	TRBJ1-1	.	TGTGCCAGTCGGCAGGCCAGGGCGAACACTGAAGCTTTCTTT	CASRQARANTEAFF
TRBV7-2	.	TRBJ2-3	.	TGTGCCAGCAGCTTATATGGGGGGGCGGCGGGGATCACAGATACGCAGTATTTT	CASSLYGGAAGITDTQYF
TRBV5-4	.	TRBJ2-3	TRBD1	TGTGCCAGCAGCCCGGACAGGGGGAACACAGATACGCAGTATTTT	CASSPDRGNTDTQYF